The next 27 T cell receptor beta chains were all read from a single sample in a study of blood T cell dynamics during melanoma immunotherapy. Time point here: pre-treatment baseline. Method: immunoSEQ multiplex PCR; TCRdb's copy keeps in-frame clones and lacks some. The data hold some 13,000 clones, with about 91% observed a single time. Sample: effector memory CD8+ T cells from blood, taken from a patient treated with checkpoint blockade. Receptors were obtained from a human donor with melanoma.

CDR3 bases: TGCGCCAGCTGCGTCGACAGCCCCTTTGCGGGTGAAGCTTTCTTT. Amino acid sequence: CASCVDSPFAGEAFF. The rearrangement links TRBV5-1 to TRBJ1-1; D possibly corresponds to TRBD1 (5 bases). V was clipped by 7 bases and J by 7 bases, with 23 bases between them. The CDR3 has 15 residues. Germline V lookup: CDR1 SGHRS, CDR2 YFSETQ. Drawing the rest from reference TRBV5-1 and TRBJ1-1, the complete variable domain is KAGVTQTPRYLIKTRGQQVTLSCSPISGHRSVSWYQQTPGQGLQFLFEYFSETQRNKGNFPGRFSGRQFSNSRSEMNVSTLELGDSALYLCASCVDSPFAGEAFFGQGTRLTVV.

The chain uses TRBV6-5 and TRBJ1-5; D is unresolved. Trimming removed 8 bases from V and 1 base from J, with 15 bases in between. The CDR3 runs to 15 residues. The germline gives CDR1 MNHEY, CDR2 SVGAGI. The CDR3 loop is CASCRFLGSNQPQHF. The DNA for the CDR3 is TGTGCCAGCTGCCGTTTCCTTGGGAGCAATCAGCCCCAGCATTTT.

The chain's CDR3 is CASSQGNTEAFF. CDR3 DNA sequence: TGCGCCAGCAGCCAGGGGAACACTGAAGCTTTCTTT. The gene calls are TRBV4-1 and TRBJ1-1; D is ambiguous. Trimming took 3 bases from V and 1 from J, leaving 3 bases between them. This CDR3 is built from 12 residues. Germline V gene data show CDR1 as MGHRA and CDR2 as YSYEKL.

The chain links TRBV19 to TRBJ2-7, with a possible D match to TRBD1 (6 bases). The V gene's germline CDR1 is LNHDA and CDR2 SQIVND (reference sequence). The CDR3 runs to 13 residues. V lost 6 bases and J 2 bases, leaving 11 bases between the germline ends. CDR3 in amino acids: CASSWTAAYEQYF. The CDR3 nucleotides are TGTGCCAGTAGCTGGACAGCAGCCTACGAGCAGTACTTC.

The chain couples TRBV6-5 to TRBJ2-1; TRBD1 aligns across 9 bases. The germline CDR1 and CDR2 sequences are MNHEY and SVGAGI. V was clipped by 8 bases and J by 7 bases; unmatched bases: 9. This CDR3 has 14 amino acids. The CDR3 sequence is CASSGTGLVNEQFF. In DNA, the CDR3 is TGTGCCAGCTCCGGGACAGGGTTGGTAAATGAGCAGTTCTTC.

The rearrangement uses TRBV4-1 and TRBJ2-7, with 10 bases that match TRBD2. CDR1 and CDR2 from the germline V gene are MGHRA and YSYEKL. With 0 bases clipped from V and 7 bases from J, the junction kept 6 bases outside the gene matches. The CDR3 consists of 15 residues. The CDR3 nucleotides read TGCGCCAGCAGCCAAGAGGCTAGCGGGAGCATAGAGCAGTACTTC. This translates into CASSQEASGSIEQYF.

This clone appeared a single time. The V call is TRBV6-5, the J call TRBJ2-7; weak D call: TRBD1 (6 bases). The CDR3 spans 13 residues. Trimming removed 6 bases from V and 2 bases from J, with 11 bases in between. Per germline, CDR1 MNHEY and CDR2 SVGAGI. This CDR3 is CASRPGQTYEQYF. In DNA form, the CDR3 reads TGTGCCAGCAGACCTGGACAGACCTACGAGCAGTACTTC.

This chain connects TRBV18 to TRBJ2-2; D perhaps matches TRBD1 (5 bases). The CDR3 is 17 residues long. The germline V gene encodes CDR1 KGHSH and CDR2 LQKENI. V lost 0 bases and J 0 bases, leaving 11 bases between the germline ends. The CDR3 region has the DNA TGTGCCAGCTCACCACCGTTCAGGACATCGAACACCGGGGAGCTGTTTTTT. This sequence encodes CASSPPFRTSNTGELFF.

V is TRBV19 and J is TRBJ2-7; tentative D call: TRBD2 (6 bases). The germline V gene has CDR1 LNHDA and CDR2 SQIVND (reference sequence). CDR3 length: 14 amino acids. Trimming removed 5 bases at V and 4 bases at J, with 15 bases between. This CDR3 reads CASSAAEGWYEQYF. CDR3 DNA: TGTGCCAGTAGTGCCGCGGAGGGATGGTACGAGCAGTACTTC.

V usage is TRBV19 and J usage is TRBJ2-5; 8 bases are shared with TRBD1. TRBJ2-7 matches the DNA end more closely, so the J call is doubtful. The CDR3 is 12 residues long. Germline CDR1 reads LNHDA; CDR2 reads SQIVND (reference sequence). CDR3 sequence (DNA): TGTGCCAGCGAACAGGGGGATGGCGAGCAGTACTTC. Encoded protein: CASEQGDGEQYF.

This chain connects TRBV27 to TRBJ2-1; 13 bases map to TRBD2. The CDR3 loop spans 16 amino acids. V was clipped by 6 bases and J by 7 bases; unmatched bases: 9. Germline-derived CDR1 and CDR2 are MNHEY and SMNVEV (reference sequence). This CDR3 reads CASRLLLAGGLNEQFF. The CDR3 DNA reads as TGTGCCAGCAGGCTCCTACTAGCGGGAGGGTTAAATGAGCAGTTCTTC.

The chain carries TRBV4-3 and TRBJ2-7; no reliable D call. The length of the CDR3 is 14 residues. Between the trimmed V and J ends, which lost 0 bases and 3 bases, there was a span of 9 bases. Per the germline V gene, CDR1 is LGHNA and CDR2 is YSLEER. CDR3 nucleotides: TGCGCCAGCAGCCAAGAGGGTCTGGGCTACGAGCAGTACTTC. Protein: CASSQEGLGYEQYF.

The rearrangement joins TRBV4-2 to TRBJ2-1, with TRBD2 matching over 8 bases. With V trimmed by 0 bases and J by 4 bases, 8 bases remained unmatched. Germline CDR1 and CDR2: LGHNA and YNFKEQ. This CDR3 is 17 amino acids long. The CDR3 bases are TGTGCCAGCAGCCAAGAGGAAGGTAGCGGGACGTACAATGAGCAGTTCTTC. This translates into CASSQEEGSGTYNEQFF.

The table lists this clone with a count of one. This chain's CDR3 is CASSEAHSGRAYNEQFF. In nucleotides, the CDR3 is TGTGCCAGCAGTGAAGCTCATAGCGGGAGGGCCTACAATGAGCAGTTCTTC. The chain recombines TRBV2 with TRBJ2-1, with 11 bases that match TRBD2. The germline V gene has CDR1 SNHLY and CDR2 FYNNEI. The V and J ends lost 0 bases and 2 bases, in that order; junction bases with no gene match: 3. This CDR3 comprises 17 residues. Together with reference TRBV2 and TRBJ2-1, the CDR3 gives the full variable domain: EPEVTQTPSHQVTQMGQEVILRCVPISNHLYFYWYRQILGQKVEFLVSFYNNEISEKSEIFDDQFSVERPDGSNFTLKIRSTKLEDSAMYFCASSEAHSGRAYNEQFFGPGTRLTVL.

This chain joins TRBV7-8 and TRBJ2-7; D gene ambiguous. The V end lost 0 bases, the J end lost 0 bases, and 6 bases lay between the germline ends. The CDR3 loop spans 14 amino acids. CDR1 SGHVS and CDR2 FQNEAQ come from the germline V gene. The chain's CDR3 is CASSLAYPSYEQYF. CDR3 nucleotides: TGTGCCAGCAGCTTAGCCTATCCCTCCTACGAGCAGTACTTC.

V usage is TRBV5-1 and J usage is TRBJ2-7, with D perhaps matching TRBD1 (6 bases). Germline-derived CDR1 and CDR2 are SGHRS and YFSETQ. The CDR3 covers 13 residues. The V end lost 2 bases, the J end lost 5 bases, and 11 bases lay between the germline ends. The CDR3 protein is CASSLDPGDEQYF. For the CDR3, the DNA is TGCGCCAGCAGCTTAGATCCAGGGGACGAGCAGTACTTC.

This clone was counted once. The rearrangement uses TRBV27 and TRBJ2-7; 7 bases align to TRBD1. CDR3 length: 13 amino acids. The germline gives CDR1 MNHEY, CDR2 SMNVEV (reference sequence). With 5 bases clipped from V and 0 bases from J, the junction kept 1 base outside the gene matches. The DNA for the CDR3 is TGTGCCAGCAGTACAGGGGTCTCCTACGAGCAGTACTTC. It codes for CASSTGVSYEQYF.

The J gene is TRBJ2-3, the V gene TRBV7-6; tentatively, D is TRBD2 (6 bases). Trimming pared 1 base from V and 0 bases from J, leaving 14 bases between. Per germline, CDR1 SGHVS and CDR2 FNYEAQ. There are 17 residues in the CDR3. CDR3 sequence (DNA): TGTGCCAGCAGCTTAGGGCTAGCGAGATCTAGCACAGATACGCAGTATTTT. Translating it yields CASSLGLARSSTDTQYF.

The J gene is TRBJ2-7, the V gene TRBV4-3; 7 nucleotides line up with TRBD2. Unmatched junction bases numbered 13, after V lost 1 base and J lost 7 bases. This CDR3 contains 16 residues. The germline V gene encodes CDR1 LGHNA and CDR2 YSLEER. The CDR3, as DNA: TGCGCCAGCAGCCAAGGGAAGGGCGGGAGCCTTCGTGAGCAGTACTTC. It codes for CASSQGKGGSLREQYF.

The chain couples TRBV7-2 to TRBJ1-5; D remains ambiguous. The germline V and J ends were trimmed by 5 bases and 4 bases, with 9 bases remaining between them. The CDR3 has 13 amino acids. From germline, CDR1 is SGHTA and CDR2 FQGNSA. CDR3 amino acids: CASSATGNQPQHF. CDR3 DNA sequence: TGTGCCAGCAGCGCGACCGGGAATCAGCCCCAGCATTTT.

This sequence joins TRBV19 and TRBJ1-3; D gene uncertain. Trimming shortened V by 11 bases and J by 3 bases, and 14 bases separated the two germline ends. The CDR3 spans 13 residues. Germline loops: CDR1 LNHDA, CDR2 SQIVND (reference sequence). The CDR3 protein is CAGTSGVGNTIYF. CDR3 sequence (DNA): TGTGCCGGAACGTCAGGAGTTGGAAACACCATATATTTT.

The chain links TRBV2 to TRBJ1-1; D may be TRBD1 (6 bases). The V gene's germline CDR1 is SNHLY and CDR2 FYNNEI. V lost 7 bases, J lost 7 bases, and 13 bases lay in between. CDR3 length: 12 amino acids. CDR3 region: CASIPRGVEAFF. The CDR3 DNA sequence: TGTGCCAGCATCCCGAGGGGGGTTGAAGCTTTCTTT.

V is TRBV11-2 and J is TRBJ2-3; a weak D match, TRBD1 (7 bases). The CDR3 spans 16 residues. V dropped 1 base and J dropped 2 bases, with 13 bases sitting between them. In germline, CDR1 is SGHAT, CDR2 FQNNGV. The CDR3 bases are TGTGCCAGCAGCTTAGGGGGGGACAGATACACAGATACGCAGTATTTT. It codes for CASSLGGDRYTDTQYF.

This chain links TRBV5-1 with TRBJ1-1, with D tentatively TRBD1 (5 bases). This CDR3 is 14 amino acids long. Looked up from germline, CDR1 is SGHRS and CDR2 is YFSETQ. Trimming took off 2 bases at V and 0 bases at J, with 8 bases between the two ends. The CDR3: CASSFSGLNTEAFF. CDR3 DNA sequence: TGCGCCAGCAGCTTCTCAGGGTTGAACACTGAAGCTTTCTTT.

The chain links TRBV19 to TRBJ1-1; D is uncertain. V shed 3 bases and J shed 6 bases, with 8 bases lying between them. The CDR3 covers 12 residues. Germline CDR1 reads LNHDA; CDR2 reads SQIVND (reference sequence). CDR3 nucleotides: TGTGCCAGTAGTATGAACGGGGCTGAAGCTTTCTTT. As protein: CASSMNGAEAFF.

DNA of the CDR3: TGTGCCAGCAGTGGGGGACAGGGGGGAGAGACCCAGTACTTC. Residues: CASSGGQGGETQYF. The J gene is TRBJ2-5, the V gene TRBV2; 11 bases agree with TRBD1. From germline, CDR1 is SNHLY and CDR2 FYNNEI. Trimming removed 4 bases from V and 4 bases from J; junction bases left unmatched: 2. The CDR3 is 14 amino acids. Looking up the rest from reference TRBV2 and TRBJ2-5 gives the full variable domain: EPEVTQTPSHQVTQMGQEVILRCVPISNHLYFYWYRQILGQKVEFLVSFYNNEISEKSEIFDDQFSVERPDGSNFTLKIRSTKLEDSAMYFCASSGGQGGETQYFGPGTRLLVL.

This clone showed up just once. The genes are TRBV9 and TRBJ1-1; TRBD1 might be the D (6 bases). The V gene lost 0 bases and the J gene lost 1 base, with 13 bases spanning the gap. The CDR3 extends over 16 amino acids. Germline V gene lookup returns CDR1 SGDLS and CDR2 YYNGEE. In DNA form, the CDR3 reads TGTGCCAGCAGCGTAGGCGGGGGGCCAACGAACACTGAAGCTTTCTTT. Translated, it gives CASSVGGGPTNTEAFF.